Below, 23 T cell receptor beta chains from the same sample are listed, as sequenced in a study of a mutant IDH1 vaccine in newly diagnosed glioma. The sample's time point: week 47, end of study. With topical imiquimod, each dose of the vaccine consisted of 300 ug of mutant IDH1 20-mer peptide. Sequencing was performed with immunoSEQ multiplex PCR; in TCRdb, only in-frame clones are kept and a portion is missing. Of approximately 84,000 clones listed, over 75% are singletons. For these TCRs, the target antigens are not known. The input for sequencing was PBMCs, taken from a glioma patient whose treatment included an IDH1 peptide vaccine. These receptors came from a man in his forties with glioma.

This clone has more than one count but fewer than ten. The chain has TRBV5-6 and TRBJ1-4, with D hard to call. The germline V gene encodes CDR1 SGHDT and CDR2 YYEEEE. The CDR3 runs 14 residues. Trimming removed 4 bases at V and 6 bases at J, with 13 bases between. This CDR3 is CASSRVGGYEKLFF. CDR3 in DNA: TGTGCCAGCAGCCGAGTAGGCGGGTATGAAAAACTGTTTTTT.

As regards this clone: One junction end does not reproduce the germline sequence, and a read error may be involved. The gene calls are TRBV7-7 and TRBJ2-5; the D gene is possibly TRBD2 (6 bases). Near its end, the DNA agrees better with TRBJ2-7, so the J call may be wrong. There are 13 residues in the CDR3. CDR1 is SSHAT, CDR2 FNYEAQ, per germline (reference sequence). CDR3 coding DNA: TGTGCTAGCAGCTTAGAGGAGGGCTACGAGCAGTACTTC. Translation: CASSLEEGYEQYF.

V usage is TRBV23-1 and J usage is TRBJ2-1; 11 bases line up with TRBD2. Being an ORF, TRBV23-1 has a function that is uncertain. The V segment lost 6 bases and the J segment 6 bases; nucleotides outside the gene matches: 10. The CDR3 loop spans 16 amino acids. The CDR3 region has the DNA TGCGCCAGCAGAGTTAGCGGGAGGGCCCTCGGCAATGAGCAGTTCTTC. Translated, it gives CASRVSGRALGNEQFF.

V and J are TRBV6-1 and TRBJ2-3, with D hard to call. Per the germline V gene, CDR1 is MNHNS and CDR2 is SASEGT. The CDR3 runs 10 residues. Trimming left V 3 bases short and J 7 bases short, with 2 bases between. The CDR3 nucleotides read TGTGCCAGCAGTGAGTATACGCAGTATTTT. This translates into CASSEYTQYF.

The J gene is TRBJ2-7, the V gene TRBV7-9, with 7 bases fitting TRBD2. Germline V gene lookup returns CDR1 SEHNR and CDR2 FQNEAQ (reference sequence). The CDR3 consists of 14 residues. V lost 0 bases and J lost 5; bases outside the gene matches: 4. In DNA form, the CDR3 reads TGTGCCAGCAGCTTAGCTGCGGGAGTGCACGAGCAGTACTTC. It is translated as CASSLAAGVHEQYF.

The sample holds a few counts of this clone. This sequence joins TRBV5-5 and TRBJ2-1, with D tentatively TRBD2 (7 bases). This CDR3 is built from 15 residues. Germline CDR1 SGHKS, CDR2 YYEKEE (reference sequence). V lost 4 bases, J lost 7 bases, and 18 bases lay in between. The CDR3 DNA is TGTGCCAGCAGCCCCGTCGGGGGGCAGGGGAATGAGCAGTTCTTC. The encoded protein is CASSPVGGQGNEQFF.

Comment on this clone: A junction boundary mismatches the germline segment, possibly from a read error. The chain has TRBV7-7 and TRBJ1-4; 7 bases map to TRBD1. The CDR3 has 14 amino acids. Germline V gene sequence: CDR1 SSHAT, CDR2 FNYEAQ (reference sequence). The CDR3 loop reads CASSRQGLNEKLFF. CDR3 coding DNA: TGTGCTAGCAGCCGACAGGGCCTTAATGAAAAACTGTTTTTT.

V is TRBV5-4 and J is TRBJ2-7; 8 bases line up with TRBD1. This CDR3 spans 14 amino acids. V was clipped by 4 bases and J by 5 bases; unmatched bases: 8. Germline CDR1 and CDR2: SGHNT and YYREEE (reference sequence). The CDR3 nucleotides read TGTGCCAGCAGCCCTAGACAGGGGATGAACGAGCAGTACTTC. Protein sequence: CASSPRQGMNEQYF.

This clone showed up just a few times. The rearrangement uses TRBV4-3 and TRBJ2-1, with a tentative D call TRBD2 (7 bases). The germline V and J ends were trimmed by 0 bases and 4 bases, with 13 bases remaining between them. The CDR3 runs to 16 residues. The germline V gene encodes CDR1 LGHNA and CDR2 YSLEER. The CDR3 loop reads CASSQEGGESYNEQFF. The CDR3 DNA reads TGCGCCAGCAGCCAAGAAGGGGGGGAATCGTACAATGAGCAGTTCTTC.

The chain's CDR3 is CASSGGAETQYF. The CDR3 DNA sequence: TGTGCCAGCAGCGGAGGGGCGGAGACCCAGTACTTC. V gene TRBV9 combines with J gene TRBJ2-5; the D call may be TRBD1 or TRBD2 (5 bases each). The CDR3 consists of 12 residues. Deletions cut 3 bases from V and 5 bases from J, with 8 bases between. Germline loops: CDR1 SGDLS, CDR2 YYNGEE. The entire variable domain, with the rest obtained from reference TRBV9 and TRBJ2-5, is as follows: DSGVTQTPKHLITATGQRVTLRCSPRSGDLSVYWYQQSLDQGLQFLIQYYNGEERAKGNILERFSAQQFPDLHSELNLSSLELGDSALYFCASSGGAETQYFGPGTRLLVL.

This CDR3 reads CASSLDPRGSGNTIYF. CDR3 nucleotides: TGTGCCAGCAGCTTAGATCCCAGGGGATCTGGAAACACCATATATTTT. The chain links TRBV11-2 to TRBJ1-3; TRBD1 is a possible D gene (6 bases). CDR1 SGHAT and CDR2 FQNNGV come from the germline V gene. The CDR3 consists of 16 residues. V dropped 0 bases and J dropped 1 base, with 10 bases sitting between them.

This clone was found once. The chain couples TRBV18 to TRBJ2-3, with TRBD1 identical over 8 bases. V shed 3 bases, J shed 7 bases, and the junction held 6 bases outside the gene matches. The length of the CDR3 is 14 residues. The germline gives CDR1 KGHSH, CDR2 LQKENI. The CDR3 DNA is TGTGCCAGCTCACCTCGGACAGGGACGAATACGCAGTATTTT. Translating it yields CASSPRTGTNTQYF.

The V gene is TRBV4-2, the J gene TRBJ1-2, with TRBD1 matching 11 bases. The CDR3 has 18 residues. CDR1 and CDR2 (germline): LGHNA, YNFKEQ. V shed 3 bases and J 4 bases; nucleotides not matched to a gene: 13. The CDR3 nucleotides are TGTGCCAGCAGCCACCTCACCGGGACAGGGGGAGATCTCTATGGCTACACCTTC. Its translation: CASSHLTGTGGDLYGYTF.

The genes are TRBV7-6 and TRBJ1-4; possibly TRBD1 for D (5 bases). From germline, CDR1 is SGHVS and CDR2 FNYEAQ. V was clipped by 5 bases and J by 8 bases, with 15 bases between them. The CDR3 loop spans 14 amino acids. The DNA of the CDR3 is TGTGCCAGCAGCACCGTGGGACGAGAAGAAAAACTGTTTTTT. Its translation is CASSTVGREEKLFF.

This clone showed up just once. The CDR3 nucleotides read TGTGCCAGCAGACAGGGGGGTACCGGGGAGCTGTTTTTT. Its protein is CASRQGGTGELFF. This chain links TRBV2 with TRBJ2-2, with 8 bases that match TRBD1. The CDR3 is 13 amino acids. From germline, CDR1 is SNHLY and CDR2 FYNNEI. The V and J ends lost 6 bases and 5 bases, in that order; junction bases with no gene match: 2.

The V gene is TRBV6-5, the J gene TRBJ2-5; 11 positions agree with TRBD2. Losses at the gene ends were 5 bases for V and 4 bases for J; bases not matched to a gene: 6. CDR1 is MNHEY, CDR2 SVGAGI, per germline. This CDR3 comprises 15 residues. CDR3 loop: CASSVTSGVSETQYF. DNA for the CDR3: TGTGCCAGCAGTGTGACTAGCGGGGTTTCAGAGACCCAGTACTTC.

In its sample, this clone was seen once. V usage is TRBV30 and J usage is TRBJ2-3, with TRBD2 matching 10 bases. CDR1 and CDR2 (germline): GTSNPN, SVGIG (reference sequence). This CDR3 region has 15 residues. The J segment lost 2 bases and the V segment lost 3 bases, leaving 5 bases of the junction unmatched. This CDR3 reads CAWSEAGGITDTQYF. As DNA, the CDR3 is TGTGCCTGGAGCGAAGCGGGGGGGATCACAGATACGCAGTATTTT.

The genes are TRBV7-8 and TRBJ1-2, with a tentative D call TRBD1 (5 bases). CDR1 is SGHVS and CDR2 is FQNEAQ in the germline V gene. Trimming left V 0 bases short and J 6 bases short, with 8 bases between. This CDR3 region has 13 residues. Written as DNA, the CDR3 is TGTGCCAGCAGCTTAGCGACAGTAAATGGCTACACCTTC. Its translation: CASSLATVNGYTF.

The V and J genes are TRBV2 and TRBJ1-1; 10 bases are a match to TRBD1. Germline-derived CDR1 and CDR2 are SNHLY and FYNNEI. V lost 6 bases, J lost 5 bases, and 9 bases stayed unmatched. This CDR3 has 15 residues. The CDR3 DNA reads TGTGCCAGCAGGAAGGACAGGGGGTCTTTAACTGAAGCTTTCTTT. Protein product: CASRKDRGSLTEAFF.

A single count supports this clone. V gene TRBV7-3 combines with J gene TRBJ2-1; 7 nucleotides agree with TRBD2. The CDR3 is 16 amino acids. Unmatched junction bases numbered 5, after V lost 0 bases and J lost 3 bases. Germline V lookup: CDR1 SGHTA, CDR2 FQGTGA. The CDR3 sequence: CASSLTGGRVYNEQFF. The CDR3 bases are TGTGCCAGCAGCTTAACGGGCGGGAGAGTCTACAATGAGCAGTTCTTC.

The chain couples TRBV5-1 to TRBJ2-1, with a weak D call TRBD1 (6 bases). V dropped 2 bases and J dropped 7 bases, with 13 bases sitting between them. This CDR3 is 14 amino acids long. Germline CDR1 reads SGHRS; CDR2 reads YFSETQ. The CDR3 region is CASSFLTGYNEQFF. CDR3 sequence (DNA): TGCGCCAGCAGCTTCTTAACAGGGTATAATGAGCAGTTCTTC.

This clone appeared a few times. The genes are TRBV6-5 and TRBJ1-1; 10 bases align to TRBD1. The V gene end was trimmed by 6 bases and the J gene end by 4 bases; junction bases not matched to a gene: 5. This CDR3 is built from 14 residues. The germline V gene encodes CDR1 MNHEY and CDR2 SVGAGI. This CDR3 reads CASRVGQGFTEAFF. The CDR3 DNA is TGTGCCAGCAGGGTGGGACAGGGGTTCACTGAAGCTTTCTTT.

The genes are TRBV12-2 and TRBJ2-5; no check of the table's D call, TRBD2, against the DNA was made. TRBV12-2 is an annotated pseudogene. This CDR3 has 17 residues. CDR3 sequence (DNA): TGTGCAAGTCGCTTAGCGCGGGGGATGGGCACTCAAGAGACCCAGTACTTC. Translated: CASRLARGMGTQETQYF.